This is a list of T cell receptor beta chains from one sample in a study of blood T cell repertoires in COVID-19. Sequencing used immunoSEQ multiplex PCR; TCRdb keeps in-frame clones, though not all of them. This sample carries hundreds of thousands of clones, 85% to 90% of them seen once, and the ten largest clones take approximately 1.4%. Sequenced material: peripheral blood. These receptors originate from a woman in her thirties or forties who had recovered from COVID-19. CDR3s include the opening cysteine and the closing phenylalanine or tryptophan. The order of the fields is J gene, D gene, V gene, clone size, CDR3 protein, CDR3 DNA. D genes are given only for firm matches. Not every row has a clone size; where given, it reads once, few, many or a size class.

J gene: TRBJ2-7
D gene: -
V gene: TRBV5-1
clone size: few
CDR3 protein: CASSLAGFKFYEQYF
CDR3 DNA: TGCGCCAGCAGCTTGGCCGGGTTCAAGTTCTACGAGCAGTACTTC

J gene: TRBJ1-2
D gene: -
V gene: TRBV7-9
clone size: -
CDR3 protein: CATRNYGYTF
CDR3 DNA: TGTGCTACTCGAAACTATGGCTACACCTTC

J gene: TRBJ1-2
D gene: -
V gene: TRBV20-1
clone size: -
CDR3 protein: CSARALAALGYTF
CDR3 DNA: TGCAGTGCTCGTGCACTTGCGGCGCTTGGCTACACCTTC

J gene: TRBJ2-2
D gene: -
V gene: TRBV19
clone size: once
CDR3 protein: CASSIQALGELFF
CDR3 DNA: TGTGCCAGTAGTATTCAGGCCCTCGGGGAGCTGTTTTTT

J gene: TRBJ1-1
D gene: -
V gene: TRBV2
clone size: -
CDR3 protein: CASRQVGTEAFF
CDR3 DNA: TGTGCCAGCAGGCAGGTGGGCACTGAAGCTTTCTTT

J gene: TRBJ2-1
D gene: TRBD2
V gene: TRBV6-5
clone size: -
CDR3 protein: CASSFRGGYYNEQFF
CDR3 DNA: TGTGCCAGCAGTTTTCGGGGGGGCTACTACAATGAGCAGTTCTTC

J gene: TRBJ2-5
D gene: -
V gene: TRBV5-4
clone size: -
CDR3 protein: CASSLVGETQYF
CDR3 DNA: TGTGCCAGCAGCTTGGTCGGGGAGACCCAGTACTTC

J gene: TRBJ1-5
D gene: TRBD1
V gene: TRBV5-8
clone size: -
CDR3 protein: CASSSGTGTPGGNQPQHF
CDR3 DNA: TGTGCCAGCAGTTCCGGGACAGGGACACCGGGGGGCAATCAGCCCCAGCATTTT

J gene: TRBJ1-1
D gene: -
V gene: TRBV9
clone size: once
CDR3 protein: CASSTGTYMNTEAFF
CDR3 DNA: TGTGCCAGCAGTACCGGGACATACATGAACACTGAAGCTTTCTTT

J gene: TRBJ2-5
D gene: TRBD2
V gene: TRBV4-1
clone size: -
CDR3 protein: CASSPGLAGAKRGETQYF
CDR3 DNA: TGCGCCAGCAGCCCAGGACTAGCGGGTGCTAAGCGGGGGGAGACCCAGTACTTC

J gene: TRBJ2-3
D gene: TRBD2
V gene: TRBV7-3
clone size: -
CDR3 protein: CASSFGGGAGTQYF
CDR3 DNA: TGTGCCAGCAGCTTCGGCGGGGGGGCTGGTACGCAGTATTTT

J gene: TRBJ2-3
D gene: TRBD1
V gene: TRBV5-1
clone size: -
CDR3 protein: CASSLDRGDTDTQYF
CDR3 DNA: TGCGCCAGCAGCTTGGACAGGGGGGACACAGATACGCAGTATTTT

J gene: TRBJ2-2
D gene: TRBD2
V gene: TRBV4-1
clone size: many
CDR3 protein: CASSQGFGGTGELFF
CDR3 DNA: TGCGCCAGCAGCCAAGGATTCGGGGGGACCGGGGAGCTGTTTTTT

J gene: TRBJ2-7
D gene: -
V gene: TRBV6-5
clone size: -
CDR3 protein: CASSPSWAPYEQYF
CDR3 DNA: TGTGCCAGCAGTCCCTCGTGGGCCCCCTACGAGCAGTACTTC

J gene: TRBJ1-2
D gene: -
V gene: TRBV6-5
clone size: -
CDR3 protein: CASSTPGTLNYGYTF
CDR3 DNA: TGTGCCAGCAGTACACCTGGTACCCTCAACTATGGCTACACCTTC

J gene: TRBJ1-2
D gene: -
V gene: TRBV7-9
clone size: few
CDR3 protein: CASSPIEPVGYTF
CDR3 DNA: TGTGCCAGCAGCCCGATCGAGCCGGTTGGCTACACCTTC

J gene: TRBJ1-6
D gene: -
V gene: TRBV15
clone size: -
CDR3 protein: CATSRGREGGNSPLHF
CDR3 DNA: TGTGCCACCAGCAGAGGGCGAGAGGGAGGCAATTCACCCCTCCACTTT

J gene: TRBJ1-1
D gene: TRBD1
V gene: TRBV5-1
clone size: -
CDR3 protein: CASSAPGQGAVNTEAFF
CDR3 DNA: TGCGCCAGCAGCGCACCGGGACAGGGGGCAGTTAACACTGAAGCTTTCTTT

J gene: TRBJ1-3
D gene: -
V gene: TRBV2
clone size: -
CDR3 protein: CASSDEAGPGNTIYF
CDR3 DNA: TGTGCCAGCAGTGATGAAGCAGGGCCTGGAAACACCATATATTTT

J gene: TRBJ2-5
D gene: -
V gene: TRBV9
clone size: -
CDR3 protein: CASSVALGRETQYF
CDR3 DNA: TGTGCCAGCAGCGTAGCCCTGGGCCGGGAGACCCAGTACTTC

J gene: TRBJ2-6
D gene: -
V gene: TRBV5-5
clone size: once
CDR3 protein: CASSFLFSGANVLTF
CDR3 DNA: TGTGCCAGCAGCTTTCTGTTCTCTGGGGCCAACGTCCTGACTTTC

J gene: TRBJ1-1
D gene: TRBD1
V gene: TRBV19
clone size: -
CDR3 protein: CASSPRDRGPPEAFF
CDR3 DNA: TGTGCCAGTAGTCCCAGGGACAGGGGCCCGCCTGAAGCTTTCTTT

J gene: TRBJ2-5
D gene: TRBD1
V gene: TRBV5-1
clone size: -
CDR3 protein: CASSTGTGGAGSQETQYF
CDR3 DNA: TGCGCCAGCAGCACCGGGACAGGGGGCGCCGGGTCCCAAGAGACCCAGTACTTC

J gene: TRBJ1-4
D gene: -
V gene: TRBV2
clone size: -
CDR3 protein: CASSENSRVEKLFF
CDR3 DNA: TGTGCCAGCAGTGAAAACAGCCGCGTCGAAAAACTGTTTTTT

J gene: TRBJ2-1
D gene: -
V gene: TRBV19
clone size: once
CDR3 protein: CASSIGGLVYHEQFF
CDR3 DNA: TGTGCCAGTAGTATAGGAGGGCTGGTGTACCATGAGCAGTTCTTC

J gene: TRBJ2-7
D gene: -
V gene: TRBV6-1
clone size: once
CDR3 protein: CASSEEIARSPSYEQYF
CDR3 DNA: TGTGCCAGCAGTGAAGAGATCGCAAGGAGCCCGTCCTACGAGCAGTACTTC

J gene: TRBJ2-5
D gene: -
V gene: TRBV7-2
clone size: -
CDR3 protein: CASNRYQETQYF
CDR3 DNA: TGTGCCAGCAACCGGTACCAAGAGACCCAGTACTTC

J gene: TRBJ2-2
D gene: TRBD2
V gene: TRBV5-1
clone size: -
CDR3 protein: CASSLVGLAGGNTGELFF
CDR3 DNA: TGCGCCAGCAGCTTGGTTGGTCTAGCGGGGGGAAACACCGGGGAGCTGTTTTTT

J gene: TRBJ1-2
D gene: -
V gene: TRBV5-6
clone size: once
CDR3 protein: CASSPRGGDGYTF
CDR3 DNA: TGTGCCAGCAGCCCTCGAGGGGGGGATGGCTACACCTTC

J gene: TRBJ1-5
D gene: TRBD1
V gene: TRBV7-8
clone size: -
CDR3 protein: CASSPWTGPYSNQPQHF
CDR3 DNA: TGTGCCAGCAGCCCATGGACAGGACCCTATAGCAATCAGCCCCAGCATTTT

J gene: TRBJ2-5
D gene: TRBD2
V gene: TRBV6-5
clone size: -
CDR3 protein: CASSRTVTSRETQYF
CDR3 DNA: TGTGCCAGCAGTCGCACGGTGACTAGCAGAGAGACCCAGTACTTC

J gene: TRBJ2-5
D gene: TRBD2
V gene: TRBV11-2
clone size: once
CDR3 protein: CASSAGTSGVWGKTQYF
CDR3 DNA: TGTGCCAGCAGCGCCGGGACTAGCGGGGTGTGGGGCAAGACCCAGTACTTC

J gene: TRBJ2-1
D gene: -
V gene: TRBV27
clone size: -
CDR3 protein: CASSLTSSYNEQFF
CDR3 DNA: TGTGCCAGCAGCTTAACGAGCTCCTACAATGAGCAGTTCTTC

J gene: TRBJ2-7
D gene: -
V gene: TRBV4-3
clone size: -
CDR3 protein: CASSREVLDYEQYF
CDR3 DNA: TGCGCCAGCAGCCGCGAAGTGCTTGATTACGAGCAGTACTTC

J gene: TRBJ1-5
D gene: -
V gene: TRBV2
clone size: -
CDR3 protein: CASRVDKVRHF
CDR3 DNA: TGTGCCAGCAGGGTGGACAAGGTACGGCATTTT

J gene: TRBJ2-7
D gene: -
V gene: TRBV6-5
clone size: -
CDR3 protein: CASSPPGDEQYF
CDR3 DNA: TGTGCCAGCAGTCCCCCGGGGGACGAGCAGTACTTC

J gene: TRBJ1-6
D gene: -
V gene: TRBV7-9
clone size: few
CDR3 protein: CASSHTGGIESPLHF
CDR3 DNA: TGTGCCAGCAGCCACACCGGGGGGATCGAATCACCCCTCCACTTT

J gene: TRBJ2-1
D gene: -
V gene: TRBV2
clone size: -
CDR3 protein: CASRFSLTGPSLIHYNEQFF
CDR3 DNA: TGTGCCAGCAGATTCTCCTTGACAGGCCCTAGTTTAATCCACTACAATGAGCAGTTCTTC

J gene: TRBJ2-5
D gene: TRBD2
V gene: TRBV9
clone size: -
CDR3 protein: CASSVLAGFKETQYF
CDR3 DNA: TGTGCCAGCAGCGTTCTAGCGGGGTTTAAAGAGACCCAGTACTTC

J gene: TRBJ1-1
D gene: -
V gene: TRBV4-2
clone size: -
CDR3 protein: CASSQDGHMNTEAFF
CDR3 DNA: TGTGCCAGCAGCCAAGATGGCCACATGAACACTGAAGCTTTCTTT

J gene: TRBJ2-2
D gene: TRBD2
V gene: TRBV15
clone size: -
CDR3 protein: CATSRDWTSGGTGELFF
CDR3 DNA: TGTGCCACCAGCAGAGATTGGACTAGCGGGGGCACCGGGGAGCTGTTTTTT

J gene: TRBJ1-1
D gene: -
V gene: TRBV9
clone size: -
CDR3 protein: CASSDPTGRPFF
CDR3 DNA: TGTGCCAGCAGCGACCCCACGGGGAGGCCTTTCTTT

J gene: TRBJ2-3
D gene: TRBD1
V gene: TRBV27
clone size: -
CDR3 protein: CASSSDRGLVDTQYF
CDR3 DNA: TGTGCCAGCAGTTCGGACAGGGGGCTGGTAGATACGCAGTATTTT

J gene: TRBJ1-6
D gene: -
V gene: TRBV5-6
clone size: -
CDR3 protein: CASTWGPSSNSPLHF
CDR3 DNA: TGTGCCAGCACCTGGGGCCCCTCGAGTAATTCACCCCTCCACTTT

J gene: TRBJ2-1
D gene: TRBD1
V gene: TRBV19
clone size: -
CDR3 protein: CASSSPGTGINEQFF
CDR3 DNA: TGTGCCAGTAGTAGTCCAGGGACAGGGATCAATGAGCAGTTCTTC